A single sample is the source of the 13 T cell receptor beta chains below, sequenced in a study of Ad26.COV2.S vaccination and SARS-CoV-2 variants. Repertoires were generated with immunoSEQ multiplex PCR, while TCRdb's copy carries only in-frame clones and drops some. The table lists around 500,000 clones, 89% of them singletons. Treatment in this sample: around 19 received Ad26.COV2.S at low or high dose, single or two shots; 5 received placebo; per-sample allocation not given. Sampling took place 63 days after the first vaccine or placebo injection. Here the sequenced sample was peripheral blood, taken in a trial of Ad26.COV2.S vaccine versus placebo. These receptors came from a person between 18 and 65 years old who received the Ad26.COV2.S COVID-19 vaccine or a placebo.

This clone appeared a single time. CDR3 sequence (DNA): TGTGCCAGCAGTTACTCGACAGGGAACACTGAAGCTTTCTTT. Encoded protein: CASSYSTGNTEAFF. The rearrangement joins TRBV6-6 to TRBJ1-1, with D possibly TRBD1 on 6 matching bases. The ends were cut back, 0 bases at V and 1 base at J, with 6 bases in the middle. CDR1 and CDR2 (germline): MNHNY, SVGAGI (reference sequence). The CDR3 covers 14 residues.

V is TRBV18 and J is TRBJ2-3; 10 positions match TRBD1. The V gene's germline CDR1 is KGHSH and CDR2 LQKENI. V lost 6 bases, J lost 4 bases, and 7 bases stayed unmatched. CDR3 length equals 15 residues. CDR3 residues: CASSRGQGDPDTQYF. DNA for the CDR3: TGTGCCAGCTCCCGCGGACAGGGGGATCCAGATACGCAGTATTTT.

The chain combines TRBV6-5 with TRBJ1-4, with 9 bases matching TRBD1. V lost 4 bases to trimming and J lost 3 bases; unmatched junction nucleotides: 6. The length of the CDR3 is 16 residues. CDR1 and CDR2 from the germline V gene are MNHEY and SVGAGI. The CDR3 loop is CASSFGQGSANEKLFF. CDR3 sequence (DNA): TGTGCCAGCAGTTTCGGACAGGGGTCAGCTAATGAAAAACTGTTTTTT.

This clone has only a few counts. This chain links TRBV27 with TRBJ1-2; D possibly corresponds to TRBD1 (6 bases). This CDR3 has 16 residues. V lost 2 bases to trimming and J lost 1 base, with 14 bases between them. Germline lookup yields CDR1 MNHEY and CDR2 SMNVEV (reference sequence). The CDR3 DNA reads as TGTGCCAGCAGTTTAATAGGGGGGCCAGGTAACTATGGCTACACCTTC. Encoded protein: CASSLIGGPGNYGYTF.

The V and J genes are TRBV7-2 and TRBJ2-5, with TRBD2 matching over 9 bases. Germline V CDR1 and CDR2: SGHTA, FQGNSA. With V trimmed by 1 base and J by 2 bases, 11 bases remained unmatched. The CDR3 is made up of 18 amino acids. CDR3 sequence: CASSLVFRSSGDQETQYF. CDR3 DNA sequence: TGTGCCAGCAGCTTAGTGTTTCGGTCTAGCGGGGATCAAGAGACCCAGTACTTC.

CDR3 DNA sequence: TGTGCCAGCAGCATAGGACACAAGTCTGGGGCCAACGTCCTGACTTTC. Translating gives CASSIGHKSGANVLTF. The chain couples TRBV7-3 to TRBJ2-6, with a weak D call TRBD1 (5 bases). V was trimmed by 5 bases and J by 1 base, leaving 12 bases between them. This CDR3 region has 16 residues. Per germline, CDR1 SGHTA and CDR2 FQGTGA.

The chain is built from TRBV14 and TRBJ2-3; 8 positions agree with TRBD2. The CDR3 runs to 14 residues. Germline CDR1 is SGHDN and CDR2 is FVKESK. The J segment lost 2 bases and the V segment lost 4 bases, leaving 2 bases of the junction unmatched. CDR3 DNA sequence: TGTGCCAGCAGCCTAGCGGGAACCACAGATACGCAGTATTTT. Its protein is CASSLAGTTDTQYF.

The chain couples TRBV6-5 to TRBJ2-2, with 11 positions matching TRBD2. In germline, CDR1 is MNHEY, CDR2 SVGAGI. This CDR3 comprises 16 residues. V gave up 0 bases and J gave up 6 bases; unmatched junction bases: 3. CDR3 amino acids: CASSYSGLAGAGELFF. Here the CDR3 DNA reads TGTGCCAGCAGTTACTCTGGACTAGCGGGCGCCGGGGAGCTGTTTTTT.

This chain connects TRBV6-5 to TRBJ1-5, with 7 bases aligning to TRBD1. The CDR3 contains 15 residues. From germline, CDR1 is MNHEY and CDR2 SVGAGI. The junction had 10 bases not matched to a gene; V was cut back by 7 bases and J by 4 bases. DNA of the CDR3: TGTGCCAGCAAAAGGGGGCAAGAATTAAATCAGCCCCAGCATTTT. Amino acid sequence: CASKRGQELNQPQHF.

The rearrangement joins TRBV27 to TRBJ1-1; 8 positions agree with TRBD1. The J segment lost 0 bases and the V segment lost 4 bases, leaving 4 bases of the junction unmatched. Per the germline V gene, CDR1 is MNHEY and CDR2 is SMNVEV (reference sequence). CDR3 length: 15 amino acids. CDR3 sequence: CASSSRTGMNTEAFF. The CDR3 DNA reads TGTGCCAGCAGTTCCCGGACAGGGATGAACACTGAAGCTTTCTTT.

The chain recombines TRBV29-1 with TRBJ2-7; D may be TRBD1 or TRBD2 (5 bases each). The CDR3 consists of 16 residues. Trimming left V 0 bases short and J 7 bases short, with 22 bases between. The germline V gene has CDR1 SQVTM and CDR2 ANQGSEA. Written as DNA, the CDR3 is TGCAGCGTTGAAGAACGGCTATTACACGGGGCGCGTGAGCAGTACTTC. Translation gives CSVEERLLHGAREQYF.

V usage is TRBV3-1 (or the pseudogene TRBV3-2) and J usage is TRBJ1-1, with TRBD1 matching over 7 bases. With V trimmed by 4 bases and J by 6 bases, 8 bases remained unmatched. The CDR3 runs 14 residues. CDR1 is LGHDT, CDR2 YNNKEL, per germline (reference sequence). This CDR3 is CASSLTGVFAEAFF. The DNA of the CDR3 is TGTGCCAGCAGCCTTACAGGGGTTTTCGCTGAAGCTTTCTTT.

The gene calls are TRBV7-2 and TRBJ2-3, with 7 bases that match TRBD2. Germline lookup yields CDR1 SGHTA and CDR2 FQGNSA. V trimming: 4 bases; J trimming: 2 bases; junction bases outside the gene matches: 6. The CDR3 runs to 15 residues. CDR3 protein: CASSSSSGYTDTQYF. CDR3 in DNA: TGTGCCAGCAGCTCTTCTAGCGGATACACAGATACGCAGTATTTT.